This passage covers 19 T cell receptor beta chains from one sample sequenced in a study of cytomegalovirus exposure and HLA in healthy donors. This table comes from immunoSEQ multiplex PCR, and its TCRdb copy is limited to in-frame clones, with some not included. The profile shows 45,000 to 60,000 clones, approximately 93% of them singletons. Sequencing was carried out using PBMCs. Receptors originate from a young woman in good health and CMV-seronegative.

The chain couples TRBV5-6 to TRBJ2-7; possible D gene TRBD2, 5 bases. This CDR3 is 16 amino acids long. Germline V gene lookup returns CDR1 SGHDT and CDR2 YYEEEE. Trimming took 2 bases from V and 1 from J, leaving 16 bases between them. CDR3 sequence: CASSFFQTIGSYEQYV. CDR3 sequence (DNA): TGTGCCAGCAGCTTCTTCCAGACTATAGGATCCTACGAGCAGTACGTC.

The genes are TRBV7-2 and TRBJ2-7, with TRBD1 matching 7 bases. Germline lookup yields CDR1 SGHTA and CDR2 FQGNSA. The CDR3 has 14 residues. The ends lost 6 bases at V and 4 bases at J; junction bases unmatched: 9. In DNA, the CDR3 is TGTGCCAGCAGGGCCCAACAGGGGAAGTACGAGCAGTACTTC. It specifies CASRAQQGKYEQYF.

The gene calls are TRBV11-2 and TRBJ1-4, with D possibly TRBD1 on 5 matching bases. Germline V CDR1 and CDR2: SGHAT, FQNNGV. V lost 5 bases and J 7 bases, leaving 17 bases between the germline ends. The CDR3 spans 15 residues. The CDR3 DNA sequence: TGTGCCAGCAGCCGATGGCGGGGCGCGGGTGAAAAACTGTTTTTT. It encodes CASSRWRGAGEKLFF.

The rearrangement links TRBV6-1 to TRBJ2-4, with 9 nucleotides matching TRBD2. V shed 2 bases and J 7 bases; nucleotides not matched to a gene: 6. CDR1 and CDR2 (germline): MNHNS, SASEGT. The CDR3 has 15 residues. Here the CDR3 reads CASSEFSGGGNIQYF. The CDR3 nucleotides are TGTGCCAGCAGTGAATTTAGCGGGGGTGGGAACATTCAGTACTTC.

The chain joins TRBV10-3 to TRBJ1-1, with D maybe TRBD1 (5 bases). The V end lost 3 bases, the J end lost 8 bases, and 13 bases lay between the germline ends. CDR1 ENHRY and CDR2 SYGVKD come from the germline V gene. The CDR3 spans 13 residues. The CDR3 reads CAISEWADNEAFF. The CDR3, as DNA: TGTGCCATCAGTGAATGGGCGGACAACGAAGCTTTCTTT.

The J gene is TRBJ2-1, the V gene TRBV9, with 9 bases lining up with TRBD2. The V and J ends lost 4 bases and 6 bases, in that order; junction bases with no gene match: 14. The germline gives CDR1 SGDLS, CDR2 YYNGEE. The CDR3 has 17 amino acids. CDR3 nucleotide sequence: TGTGCCAGCAGCCTGGAGCCCTGGCGGGAGGGCCTCAATGAGCAGTTCTTC. Protein product: CASSLEPWREGLNEQFF.

J is TRBJ1-6 and V is TRBV7-9; D may be TRBD1 (5 bases). CDR1 is SEHNR, CDR2 FQNEAQ, per germline (reference sequence). CDR3 length equals 14 residues. V lost 7 bases to trimming and J lost 9 bases, with 16 bases between them. CDR3 protein: CASTALQGGSPLHF. In DNA, the CDR3 is TGTGCCAGCACTGCACTGCAGGGTGGTTCACCCCTCCACTTT. Looking up the rest from reference TRBV7-9 and TRBJ1-6 gives the full variable domain: DTGVSQNPRHKITKRGQNVTFRCDPISEHNRLYWYRQTLGQGPEFLTYFQNEAQLEKSRLLSDRFSAERPKGSFSTLEIQRTEQGDSAMYLCASTALQGGSPLHFGNGTRLTVT.

The V and J genes are TRBV7-8 and TRBJ1-1; 7 bases agree with TRBD1. V shed 0 bases, J shed 4 bases, and the junction held 2 bases outside the gene matches. Germline loops: CDR1 SGHVS, CDR2 FQNEAQ. The CDR3 is made up of 14 amino acids. The CDR3: CASSLAAGGTEAFF. CDR3 DNA sequence: TGTGCCAGCAGCTTAGCAGCAGGGGGCACTGAAGCTTTCTTT. The full variable domain, its missing parts supplied by reference TRBV7-8 and TRBJ1-1, is GAGVSQSPRYKVAKRGQDVALRCDPISGHVSLFWYQQALGQGPEFLTYFQNEAQLDKSGLPSDRFFAERPEGSVSTLKIQRTQQEDSAVYLCASSLAAGGTEAFFGQGTRLTVV.

The chain combines TRBV2 with TRBJ1-2, with 7 bases fitting TRBD1. Per the germline V gene, CDR1 is SNHLY and CDR2 is FYNNEI. J was trimmed by 5 bases and V by 2 bases; bases with no gene match: 8. This CDR3 contains 15 residues. CDR3 DNA sequence: TGTGCCAGCAGTGAATTAAAGGGGGCATATTATGGCTACACCTTC. Translating it yields CASSELKGAYYGYTF.

This clone has only one observation. The genes are TRBV11-3 and TRBJ2-1; 7 nucleotides agree with TRBD2. The CDR3 is 16 amino acids. The V gene end was trimmed by 5 bases and the J gene end by 5 bases; junction bases not matched to a gene: 12. Looked up from germline, CDR1 is SGHNT and CDR2 is YENEEA. CDR3 residues: CASSQPPAGSNNEQFF. The CDR3 DNA reads as TGTGCCAGCAGCCAACCCCCAGCGGGATCGAACAATGAGCAGTTCTTC.

The V call is TRBV2, the J call TRBJ2-1; TRBD2 matches at 10 bases. J lost 6 bases, V lost 2 bases, and 7 bases had no gene match. Germline CDR1 reads SNHLY; CDR2 reads FYNNEI. This CDR3 has 16 amino acids. CDR3 protein: CASSEPSGGGSNEQFF. The CDR3 bases are TGTGCCAGCAGTGAACCTAGCGGGGGAGGGTCCAATGAGCAGTTCTTC.

V usage is TRBV7-9 and J usage is TRBJ2-3; D unclear. Germline V lookup: CDR1 SEHNR, CDR2 FQNEAQ (reference sequence). CDR3 size: 15 residues. Trimming took off 0 bases at V and 2 bases at J, with 9 bases between the two ends. The CDR3 sequence is CASSLAGTYTDTQYF. DNA for the CDR3: TGTGCCAGCAGCTTAGCGGGCACCTACACAGATACGCAGTATTTT.

This rearrangement joins TRBV4-1 to TRBJ2-1, with 11 bases matching TRBD2. J gave up 6 bases and V 1 base, and 5 bases lay outside the gene matches. The CDR3 runs 16 residues. Germline V CDR1 and CDR2: MGHRA, YSYEKL. CDR3 bases: TGCGCCAGCAGCCAAGTAGCGGGGGGGCAGTTCAATGAGCAGTTCTTC. Amino acids: CASSQVAGGQFNEQFF.

Turning to this clone: The junction departs from germline at one end; a sequencing error may be responsible. V gene TRBV6-5 combines with J gene TRBJ1-1; D gene ambiguous. CDR1 is MNHEY and CDR2 is SVGAGI in the germline V gene. This CDR3 has 15 residues. Written as DNA, the CDR3 is TGTGCCACCAGTCCCGCGCGGGATACGAACACTGAAGCTTTCTTT. Residues: CATSPARDTNTEAFF.

This chain connects TRBV19 to TRBJ1-1, with D perhaps TRBD1 (5 bases). The CDR3 contains 13 residues. V lost 2 bases and J lost 1, with 5 bases in between. Looked up from germline, CDR1 is LNHDA and CDR2 is SQIVND (reference sequence). CDR3 nucleotide sequence: TGTGCCAGTAGTATACAGGGGAACACTGAAGCTTTCTTT. Translation: CASSIQGNTEAFF.

The gene calls are TRBV18 and TRBJ1-6; TRBD1 is a possible D gene (6 bases). Germline values: CDR1 KGHSH, CDR2 LQKENI. The V and J ends lost 4 bases and 7 bases respectively, with 11 bases between them. The CDR3 is made up of 14 amino acids. Here the CDR3 DNA reads TGTGCCAGCTCACTGGACAGATTAAATTCACCCCTCCACTTT. It is translated as CASSLDRLNSPLHF.

The V and J genes are TRBV9 and TRBJ2-1; 8 bases match TRBD2. V shed 4 bases and J 2 bases; nucleotides not matched to a gene: 5. This CDR3 is 15 amino acids long. In germline, CDR1 is SGDLS, CDR2 YYNGEE. CDR3 sequence reads: CASSPGGQAYNEQFF. The CDR3 bases are TGTGCCAGCAGCCCGGGGGGGCAGGCCTACAATGAGCAGTTCTTC.

V is TRBV11-3 and J is TRBJ1-1; D gene unclear. The CDR3 length is 13 residues. Germline V gene lookup returns CDR1 SGHNT and CDR2 YENEEA. V was pared by 3 bases and J by 0 bases, with 5 bases between. CDR3 sequence reads: CASSLAMNTEAFF. For the CDR3, the DNA is TGTGCCAGCAGCTTGGCAATGAACACTGAAGCTTTCTTT.

This clone has a handful of counts. The chain employs TRBV5-4 and TRBJ1-6; possibly TRBD1 for D (5 bases). The length of the CDR3 is 15 residues. V lost 6 bases and J 6 bases, leaving 16 bases between the germline ends. Germline values: CDR1 SGHNT, CDR2 YYREEE (reference sequence). In DNA form, the CDR3 reads TGTGCCAGCAAGCTCAGCGGGACGAGTAATTCACCCCTCCACTTT. It encodes CASKLSGTSNSPLHF.